The T cell receptor (beta chain) under discussion was sequenced for a study of memory CD4+ T cells and cytomegalovirus serostatus. Study-wide context: Healthy Belgian adult donors included fewer than 10 CMV-positive and some 24 CMV-negative people. Whole-study results and caveats: About 40% of the roughly 150 known CMV-associated TCRbeta sequences appeared in CD4+ memory.

This clone was observed a handful of times. Its antigen is as yet unknown. The J segment lost 4 bases and the V segment lost 4 bases, leaving 3 bases of the junction unmatched. Germline V gene sequence: CDR1 SGHKS, CDR2 YYEKEE (reference sequence). CDR3 length: 13 residues. Data came from immunoSEQ multiplex PCR; TCRdb stores just in-frame clones and leaves some out. This repertoire shows around 53,000 clones, about 86% found once; its top ten account for 2%. The sort gate was single viable CD3+CD4+CD8-CD45RO+ cells for memory CD4+ T cells. Donors' CMV status reflects serum IgG against pp150, pp28, p38, p52.

The chain recombines TRBV5-5 with TRBJ2-7; 9 positions agree with TRBD1. The clonotype comes from an adult in good health and CMV-seropositive. The sequencing input was memory CD4+ T cells from blood. The CDR3 DNA reads as TGTGCCAGCAGCCAACAGGGGGCATACGAGCAGTACTTC. Encoded protein: CASSQQGAYEQYF.